Included here is one T cell receptor (beta chain) sequence, with context. Methods used by the authors: Reference gene primer amplification gave estimated nucleated cell counts. Clones were sequenced by immunoSEQ multiplex PCR, and TCRdb holds only the in-frame ones, with some missing. From that table come the V and J calls and clone size; the DNA was used to work out D and trimming. Among approximately 350,000 clones, more than 75% were seen once, and the ten largest hold 3% to 4%. The entry originates in a study of blood T cell repertoires in COVID-19. Overall study: Acute and convalescent COVID-19 specimens originated in the United States, Italy and Spain. PBMCs, B-cell-depleted T cells, or T cells were the source of the cDNA or gDNA that made up the material.

This CDR3 is 18 amino acids long. The trim removed 5 bases at V and 7 bases at J, leaving 17 bases unmatched. Germline CDR1 reads MNHEY; CDR2 reads SMNVEV (reference sequence). This sequence joins TRBV27 and TRBJ2-2, with 9 bases lining up with TRBD2. Sequencing input: peripheral blood. The sequence came from a young woman who had recovered from COVID-19. The CDR3 protein is CASSLSRRAGGRGGELFF. CDR3 sequence (DNA): TGTGCCAGCAGTCTGTCTAGGAGGGCGGGAGGGCGAGGCGGGGAGCTGTTTTTT.